The rows below give T cell receptor beta chains drawn from one sample of a study of blood T cell repertoires in COVID-19. Sequencing used immunoSEQ multiplex PCR; TCRdb keeps in-frame clones, though not all of them. The data contain 25,000 to 35,000 clones, roughly four fifths of them singletons. The material sequenced was peripheral blood. The source of these receptors is a woman of 80 years or more with acute or convalescent COVID-19. The CDR3 runs from the conserved cysteine through the conserved F or W. Each record gives: clone size, J gene, D gene, V gene, CDR3 protein, CDR3 DNA. A D gene is named only where the DNA matches it firmly. Size is stated for part of the rows, as once, few or many counts, or as a class when the clone is expanded.

>.|TRBJ2-1|TRBD2|TRBV4-3
CASSQEVARVAGVYNEQFF
TGCGCCAGCAGCCAAGAGGTAGCTCGAGTAGCGGGAGTCTACAATGAGCAGTTCTTC
>.|TRBJ2-7|TRBD2|TRBV5-6
CASSLITSGKYYEQYF
TGTGCCAGCAGCTTAATAACTAGCGGGAAGTATTACGAGCAGTACTTC
>.|TRBJ2-1|.|TRBV3-1/TRBV3-2
CASSPLRDEQFF
TGTGCCAGCAGCCCTCTGAGGGATGAGCAGTTCTTC
>.|TRBJ2-7|TRBD1|TRBV29-1
CSAQGAGDEQYF
TGCAGCGCACAGGGGGCGGGGGACGAGCAGTACTTC
>.|TRBJ2-3|TRBD1|TRBV19
CASSMGAGGTDTQYF
TGTGCCAGTAGTATGGGCGCAGGGGGAACAGATACGCAGTATTTT
>.|TRBJ1-2|.|TRBV4-1
CASSQAPPGDYGYTF
TGCGCCAGCAGCCAAGCACCTCCGGGAGACTATGGCTACACCTTC
>.|TRBJ2-3|TRBD1|TRBV15
CATSRENRGTSTDTQYF
TGTGCCACCAGCCGTGAAAACAGGGGGACTAGCACAGATACGCAGTATTTT
>.|TRBJ1-4|.|TRBV6-6
CASSRLSGEKLFF
TGTGCCAGCAGTAGACTGTCGGGGGAAAAACTGTTTTTT
>.|TRBJ2-1|TRBD2|TRBV11-3
CASSLLLAGEGEQFF
TGTGCCAGCAGTCTTTTACTAGCGGGAGAGGGTGAGCAGTTCTTC
>.|TRBJ1-6|TRBD1|TRBV6-6
CASSYLGTDNSPLHF
TGTGCCAGCAGTTACCTCGGGACAGATAATTCACCCCTCCACTTT
>.|TRBJ1-4|.|TRBV5-1
CASSLVTLNEKLFF
TGCGCCAGCAGCTTGGTCACATTGAATGAAAAACTGTTTTTT
>.|TRBJ2-7|TRBD2|TRBV14
CASSLGGGAYEQYF
TGTGCCAGCAGCCTTGGGGGGGGTGCCTACGAGCAGTACTTC
>.|TRBJ1-5|TRBD1|TRBV24-1
CATSDTWTGEDQPQHF
TGTGCCACCAGTGATACCTGGACAGGGGAGGATCAGCCCCAGCATTTT
>few|TRBJ1-4|.|TRBV10-3
CAISEPRGGGKLFF
TGTGCCATCAGTGAGCCCAGGGGCGGAGGAAAACTGTTTTTT
>.|TRBJ2-1|.|TRBV7-2
CASSLRDNSNNEQFF
TGTGCCAGCAGCTTAAGGGACAACTCAAACAATGAGCAGTTCTTC
>.|TRBJ1-2|.|TRBV4-3
CASSQGTGDYGYTF
TGCGCCAGCAGCCAGGGGACGGGGGACTATGGCTACACCTTC
>.|TRBJ2-5|TRBD2|TRBV11-1
CASSPLGLAGGTQYF
TGTGCCAGCAGCCCGCTGGGACTAGCGGGGGGGACCCAGTACTTC
>.|TRBJ1-2|TRBD1|TRBV29-1
CSVAQGVGDGYTF
TGCAGCGTTGCGCAGGGGGTGGGGGATGGCTACACCTTC
>.|TRBJ2-5|TRBD2|TRBV3-1/TRBV3-2
CASSTLAGVGETQYF
TGTGCCAGCAGCACACTAGCGGGGGTGGGGGAGACCCAGTACTTC
>.|TRBJ1-1|TRBD1|TRBV5-1
CASSLATRGVTEAFF
TGCGCCAGCAGCTTGGCAACCAGGGGGGTCACTGAAGCTTTCTTT
>few|TRBJ1-2|TRBD1|TRBV10-3
CAISPGQSNYGYTF
TGTGCCATCAGCCCGGGACAGTCTAACTATGGCTACACCTTC
>.|TRBJ2-6|.|TRBV5-8
CASSLTLTGSGANVLTF
TGTGCCAGCAGCCTAACCCTCACCGGCTCTGGGGCCAACGTCCTGACTTTC
>.|TRBJ1-3|.|TRBV30
CAWSPSPLSLSGNTIYF
TGTGCCTGGAGCCCGAGTCCTCTATCCCTCTCTGGAAACACCATATATTTT
>.|TRBJ2-2|TRBD1|TRBV2
CASVSDRVNTGELFF
TGTGCCAGCGTTTCCGACAGGGTGAACACCGGGGAGCTGTTTTTT
>few|TRBJ1-1|.|TRBV19
CASNDITTGSTEAFF
TGTGCCAGTAACGACATTACAACAGGGAGCACTGAAGCTTTCTTT
>.|TRBJ2-5|TRBD1|TRBV27
CASRPGQGGQTQYF
TGTGCCAGCAGGCCGGGACAGGGCGGTCAGACCCAGTACTTC
>.|TRBJ1-5|.|TRBV19
CASSGQGTAPQHF
TGTGCCAGTAGTGGGCAGGGAACGGCGCCCCAGCATTTT
>.|TRBJ1-3|.|TRBV27
CASSLSGLSGNTIYF
TGTGCCAGCAGTTTATCGGGGCTCTCTGGAAACACCATATATTTT
>.|TRBJ1-1|.|TRBV7-2
CASSRQQNTEAFF
TGTGCCAGCAGTAGACAGCAGAACACTGAAGCTTTCTTT
>.|TRBJ2-7|TRBD2|TRBV7-3
CASSSGLATEQYF
TGTGCCAGCAGCTCGGGACTAGCAACCGAGCAGTACTTC
>once|TRBJ1-5|TRBD1|TRBV28
CASSWDRHQPQHF
TGTGCCAGCAGTTGGGACAGACATCAGCCCCAGCATTTT
>once|TRBJ1-5|.|TRBV28
CASTSGRFQPQHF
TGTGCCAGCACCTCGGGAAGGTTTCAGCCCCAGCATTTT
>.|TRBJ1-1|.|TRBV5-1
CASSSTTGTTEAFF
TGCGCCAGCAGCTCCACTACAGGGACCACTGAAGCTTTCTTT
>.|TRBJ1-6|TRBD1|TRBV9
CASSVATGPWNSPLHF
TGTGCCAGCAGCGTAGCGACAGGGCCTTGGAATTCACCCCTCCACTTT
>.|TRBJ2-7|TRBD2|TRBV5-6
CASSSGDYPSYEQYF
TGTGCCAGCAGCTCCGGGGACTACCCTTCCTACGAGCAGTACTTC
>.|TRBJ2-5|.|TRBV5-5
CASSSTGETQYF
TGTGCCAGCAGCTCGACGGGGGAGACCCAGTACTTC
>.|TRBJ1-5|TRBD1|TRBV10-2
CASSAAGGVQPQHF
TGCGCCAGCAGTGCGGCAGGGGGTGTTCAGCCCCAGCATTTT
>.|TRBJ2-1|TRBD1|TRBV28
CASSSGQPYNEQFF
TGTGCCAGCAGTTCGGGACAGCCCTACAATGAGCAGTTCTTC
>.|TRBJ2-1|.|TRBV5-1
CASRRQENYNEQFF
TGCGCCAGCAGAAGACAGGAGAACTACAATGAGCAGTTCTTC
>few|TRBJ1-2|TRBD1|TRBV10-3
CAISVWKGAIYGYTF
TGTGCCATCAGTGTATGGAAGGGGGCGATCTATGGCTACACCTTC
>.|TRBJ1-1|.|TRBV5-5
CASSLVTDTEAFF
TGTGCCAGCAGCTTGGTGACAGACACTGAAGCTTTCTTT
>.|TRBJ1-1|.|TRBV6-5
CASSYGAALNTEAFF
TGTGCCAGCAGTTACGGGGCAGCTTTGAACACTGAAGCTTTCTTT
>.|TRBJ2-5|.|TRBV5-4
CASSLTGTQETQYF
TGTGCCAGCAGCTTGACAGGGACACAAGAGACCCAGTACTTC
>.|TRBJ1-3|TRBD1|TRBV7-6
CASRPGTGAFGRGNTIYF
TGTGCCAGCAGGCCCGGGACAGGGGCCTTCGGGAGAGGAAACACCATATATTTT
>.|TRBJ2-2|TRBD1|TRBV5-6
CASRGQTTGELFF
TGTGCCAGCAGGGGACAGACCACCGGGGAGCTGTTTTTT
>.|TRBJ1-1|TRBD1|TRBV19
CASSIRTGGTEAFF
TGTGCCAGTAGTATTAGGACAGGAGGTACTGAAGCTTTCTTT
>.|TRBJ2-5|.|TRBV6-5
CASSYGVLQETQYF
TGTGCCAGCAGTTATGGAGTTCTACAAGAGACCCAGTACTTC
>.|TRBJ1-1|.|TRBV2
CASTGGRGNTEAFF
TGTGCCAGCACCGGGGGGAGGGGGAACACTGAAGCTTTCTTT
>.|TRBJ2-1|TRBD2|TRBV6-5
CASRSGTNIEQFF
TGTGCCAGCAGATCCGGGACTAACATTGAGCAGTTCTTC
>.|TRBJ2-3|TRBD2|TRBV6-1
CASSERSGGANADTQYF
TGTGCCAGCAGTGAAAGAAGCGGGGGGGCCAACGCAGATACGCAGTATTTT